The clone carrying this T cell receptor beta chain has ten or more counts. Its antigen is not known. V dropped 4 bases and J dropped 0 bases, with 5 bases sitting between them. This CDR3 region has 13 residues. The germline CDR1 and CDR2 sequences are SGHTA and FQGNSA. The source of the sample is a study of blood T cells in healthy people across ages. Study outcomes and limitations: TCR beta diversity tracked closely with naive T cell percentage. Long-lived donors carried more naive CD4+ cells and greater diversity than aged donors.

For the second PCR, which ran for about 6 to 11 cycles, a sample-barcoded 5' primer and a J-beta primer mix were used. From each sample, at least 2.5 million paired-end reads containing CDR3 were obtained. TCRdb reprocessed the 5' RACE reads via MiXCR and lists one record per CDR3 protein. The sample lists 1.5 million to 2 million distinct CDR3 sequences, about 50% occurring once. This chain links TRBV7-2 with TRBJ2-3, with D uncertain. The TCR was taken from a woman in her thirties or forties in good health. Input material: blood. CDR3 coding DNA: TGTGCCAGCAGCTCTCCTAGCACAGATACGCAGTATTTT. Translated, it gives CASSSPSTDTQYF.